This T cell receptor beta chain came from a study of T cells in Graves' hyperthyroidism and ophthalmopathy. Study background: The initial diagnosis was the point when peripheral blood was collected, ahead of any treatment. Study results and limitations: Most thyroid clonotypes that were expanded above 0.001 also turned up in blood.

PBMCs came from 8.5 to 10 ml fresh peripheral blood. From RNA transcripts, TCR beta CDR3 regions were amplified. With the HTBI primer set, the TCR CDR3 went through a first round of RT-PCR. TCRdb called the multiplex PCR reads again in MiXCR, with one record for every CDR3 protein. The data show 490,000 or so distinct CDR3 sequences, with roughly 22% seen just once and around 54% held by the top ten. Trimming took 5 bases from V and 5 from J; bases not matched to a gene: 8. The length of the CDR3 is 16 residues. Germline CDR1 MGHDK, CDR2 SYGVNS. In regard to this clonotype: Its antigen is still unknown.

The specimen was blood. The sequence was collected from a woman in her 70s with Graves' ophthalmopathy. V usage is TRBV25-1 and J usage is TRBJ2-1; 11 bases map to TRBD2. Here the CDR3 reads CASSRGGTSGNNEQFF. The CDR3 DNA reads TGTGCCAGCAGTCGAGGGGGGACTAGCGGTAACAATGAGCAGTTCTTC.